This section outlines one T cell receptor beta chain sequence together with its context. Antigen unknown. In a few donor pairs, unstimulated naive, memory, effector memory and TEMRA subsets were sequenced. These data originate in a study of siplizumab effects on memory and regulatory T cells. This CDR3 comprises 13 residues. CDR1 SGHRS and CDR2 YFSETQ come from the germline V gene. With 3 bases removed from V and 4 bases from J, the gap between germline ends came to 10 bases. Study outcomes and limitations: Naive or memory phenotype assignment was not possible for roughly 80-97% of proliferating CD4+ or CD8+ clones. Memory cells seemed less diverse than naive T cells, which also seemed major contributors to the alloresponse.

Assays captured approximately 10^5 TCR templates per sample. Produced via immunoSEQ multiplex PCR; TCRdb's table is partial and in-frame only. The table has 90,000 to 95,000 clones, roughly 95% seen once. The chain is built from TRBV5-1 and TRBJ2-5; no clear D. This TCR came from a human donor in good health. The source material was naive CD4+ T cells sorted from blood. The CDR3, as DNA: TGCGCCAGCAGCTCCACTAACCCAGAGACCCAGTACTTC. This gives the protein CASSSTNPETQYF.